This paragraph reports one T cell receptor (beta chain). Its antigen remains unknown. The data were obtained in a study of graft-versus-host responses after intestinal transplantation. Sequencing was performed with immunoSEQ multiplex PCR; in TCRdb, only in-frame clones are kept and a portion is missing. The sample includes about 82,000 clones, around 93% of them seen just once. CDR3 length: 17 amino acids. J lost 0 bases, V lost 1 base, and 3 bases had no gene match. The germline V gene encodes CDR1 SGHAT and CDR2 FQNNGV. Sequencing used unstimulated CD4+ T cells sorted from spleen or lymph node cells, obtained before transplant. This receptor was obtained from a human donor who was the organ donor for an intestinal transplant. The genes are TRBV11-2 and TRBJ2-7, with 13 bases that match TRBD2. The CDR3 DNA sequence: TGTGCCAGCAGCTTAGGGACTAGCGGGAGACCCTCCTACGAGCAGTACTTC. Protein: CASSLGTSGRPSYEQYF.